The 17 T cell receptor beta chains listed next were all sequenced from one sample in a study of T cells after posttransplantation cyclophosphamide. Busulfan-fludarabine conditioning, marrow transplant, and cyclophosphamide on days +3 and +4 were administered. Profiling relied on immunoSEQ multiplex PCR, and the TCRdb table lists in-frame clones only, not all of them. Sampling found fewer than 12,000 clones, none seen once. Sequencing used PBMCs, obtained after allogeneic stem cell transplant with posttransplant cyclophosphamide. These receptors all stem from a female patient aged 35 to 55 who received an allogeneic stem cell transplant from a related donor, was CMV-positive, and had no GVHD. Some of the T cells might come from the graft donor.

The sample holds many counts of this clone. CDR3 DNA: TGTGCCAGCAGCTTTACGACAGGGGCCTACGAGCAGTACTTC. As protein: CASSFTTGAYEQYF. The chain is built from TRBV5-6 and TRBJ2-7, with 8 bases identical to TRBD1. Germline V gives CDR1 SGHDT, CDR2 YYEEEE. The CDR3 sequence is 14 residues long. The junction had 3 bases not matched to a gene; V was cut back by 2 bases and J by 2 bases. Filled out from reference TRBV5-6 and TRBJ2-7, the complete variable domain reads DAGVTQSPTHLIKTRGQQVTLRCSPKSGHDTVSWYQQALGQGPQFIFQYYEEEERQRGNFPDRFSGHQFPNYSSELNVNALLLGDSALYLCASSFTTGAYEQYFGPGTRLTVT.

This clone was recorded at least ten times. This chain connects TRBV30 to TRBJ1-2; TRBD1 aligns across 9 bases. Trimming at V came to 0 bases and at J to 8 bases, leaving 4 bases not matched to a gene. Looked up from germline, CDR1 is GTSNPN and CDR2 is SVGIG (reference sequence). This CDR3 is built from 13 residues. The CDR3 sequence is CAWSVWGQGGYTF. Here the CDR3 DNA reads TGTGCCTGGAGTGTATGGGGACAGGGCGGCTACACCTTC.

This clone qualifies as medium-sized. The chain employs TRBV4-2 and TRBJ2-7; D perhaps matches TRBD2 (6 bases). The length of the CDR3 is 16 residues. V lost 4 bases and J 3 bases, leaving 19 bases between the germline ends. Germline V gene sequence: CDR1 LGHNA, CDR2 YNFKEQ. CDR3 loop: CASSRDQGGLGYEQYF. The CDR3 coding sequence is TGTGCCAGCAGCCGAGACCAGGGAGGCTTGGGCTACGAGCAGTACTTC.

This clone has ten or more counts. The genes are TRBV30 and TRBJ2-2; TRBD2 matches 10 bases. J was trimmed by 1 base and V by 1 base; bases with no gene match: 9. Looked up from germline, CDR1 is GTSNPN and CDR2 is SVGIG (reference sequence). The CDR3 loop spans 18 amino acids. Here the CDR3 reads CAWSGTSGRKMNTGELFF. The CDR3 region has the DNA TGTGCCTGGAGTGGGACTAGCGGACGCAAGATGAACACCGGGGAGCTGTTTTTT.

This clone was seen ten or more times. V and J are TRBV9 and TRBJ2-3; TRBD1 might be the D (6 bases). The CDR3 loop spans 15 amino acids. V lost 3 bases to trimming and J lost 3 bases, with 14 bases between them. The V gene's germline CDR1 is SGDLS and CDR2 YYNGEE. In nucleotides, the CDR3 is TGTGCCAGCAGCGCCTCAACAGGGCGGACAGATACGCAGTATTTT. Its protein is CASSASTGRTDTQYF.

This clone came up many times. The chain couples TRBV30 to TRBJ2-7, with 8 bases aligning to TRBD2. CDR1 is GTSNPN and CDR2 is SVGIG in the germline V gene (reference sequence). The V segment lost 0 bases and the J segment 2 bases; nucleotides outside the gene matches: 6. There are 15 residues in the CDR3. The CDR3 nucleotides read TGTGCCTGGAGTGTTGGTAGCGGGATTGCCTACGAGCAGTACTTC. It codes for CAWSVGSGIAYEQYF.

This clone was counted ten times or more. The chain has TRBV5-1 and TRBJ2-6, with D maybe TRBD1 (5 bases). CDR1 and CDR2 from the germline V gene are SGHRS and YFSETQ. The CDR3 is made up of 16 amino acids. The germline V and J ends were trimmed by 0 bases and 2 bases, with 9 bases remaining between them. The CDR3 sequence is CASSLAAGTGANVLTF. In DNA, the CDR3 is TGCGCCAGCAGCTTGGCCGCAGGGACTGGGGCCAACGTCCTGACTTTC. The variable domain in full, with the rest retrieved from reference TRBV5-1 and TRBJ2-6, is KAGVTQTPRYLIKTRGQQVTLSCSPISGHRSVSWYQQTPGQGLQFLFEYFSETQRNKGNFPGRFSGRQFSNSRSEMNVSTLELGDSALYLCASSLAAGTGANVLTFGAGSRLTVL.

This clone was seen ten or more times. The rearrangement joins TRBV12-5 to TRBJ1-2; 8 bases agree with TRBD1. J was trimmed by 4 bases and V by 1 base; bases with no gene match: 20. This CDR3 has 20 amino acids. Germline V gene sequence: CDR1 LGHNT, CDR2 FRNRAP. The CDR3 DNA reads TGTGCTAGTGGTTTGGGGCAGGGGGCTTCTCCTTGGCCGCTATTCTATGGCTACACCTTC. Its protein product is CASGLGQGASPWPLFYGYTF. Based on the CDR3 plus reference TRBV12-5 and TRBJ1-2, the full variable domain is DARVTQTPRHKVTEMGQEVTMRCQPILGHNTVFWYRQTMMQGLELLAYFRNRAPLDDSGMPKDRFSAEMPDATLATLKIQPSEPRDSAVYFCASGLGQGASPWPLFYGYTFGSGTRLTVV.

This clone was seen at least ten times. This chain connects TRBV5-5 to TRBJ1-4; D gene unclear. The length of the CDR3 is 13 residues. CDR1 is SGHKS, CDR2 YYEKEE, per germline (reference sequence). The germline V and J ends were trimmed by 0 bases and 11 bases, with 11 bases remaining between them. The CDR3 DNA sequence: TGTGCCAGCAGCTTGGCCGCGGCCGGGAAACTGTTTTTT. This codes for CASSLAAAGKLFF.

This clone was picked up many times. The V call is TRBV19, the J call TRBJ2-4; 7 bases are shared with TRBD2. V dropped 2 bases and J dropped 7; count of bases not matched to a gene: 5. The V gene's germline CDR1 is LNHDA and CDR2 SQIVND (reference sequence). The CDR3 length is 14 residues. The CDR3 sequence is CASSITRGDNIQYF. The CDR3, as DNA: TGTGCCAGTAGTATAACCCGGGGGGACAACATTCAGTACTTC.

This clone was observed many times. V is TRBV7-3 and J is TRBJ2-2, with D possibly being TRBD2 (5 bases). The germline V gene encodes CDR1 SGHTA and CDR2 FQGTGA. There are 14 residues in the CDR3. V was pared by 4 bases and J by 4 bases, with 10 bases between. The CDR3 DNA follows: TGTGCCAGCAGCTCCCAGCGGAGCACCGGGGAGCTGTTTTTT. Amino acid sequence: CASSSQRSTGELFF.

This clone was picked up many times. The gene calls are TRBV9 and TRBJ2-5; TRBD2 is a possible D gene (6 bases). The CDR3 length is 15 residues. V was clipped by 0 bases and J by 1 base, with 10 bases between them. Looked up from germline, CDR1 is SGDLS and CDR2 is YYNGEE. The CDR3 here is CASSVAGVLQETQYF. The CDR3 region has the DNA TGTGCCAGCAGCGTAGCGGGGGTCCTCCAAGAGACCCAGTACTTC.

This clone was detected a few times. This sequence joins TRBV11-2 and TRBJ2-5; 7 bases are a match to TRBD1. The germline gives CDR1 SGHAT, CDR2 FQNNGV. V shed 1 base, J shed 0 bases, and the junction held 8 bases outside the gene matches. The CDR3 runs to 17 residues. The CDR3 sequence: CASSLGYRGLYQETQYF. For the CDR3, the DNA is TGTGCCAGCAGCTTAGGCTACAGGGGTCTGTACCAAGAGACCCAGTACTTC.

Many counts were recorded for this clone. The V gene is TRBV5-1, the J gene TRBJ2-1, with TRBD2 as a possible D gene (7 bases). This CDR3 has 13 amino acids. Germline V gene lookup returns CDR1 SGHRS and CDR2 YFSETQ. V was pared by 2 bases and J by 7 bases, with 10 bases between. The CDR3 here is CASSFAGANEQFF. CDR3 in DNA: TGCGCCAGCAGCTTCGCGGGGGCAAATGAGCAGTTCTTC.

This clone was seen repeatedly, ten times or more. The V and J genes are TRBV27 and TRBJ1-2, with 8 bases fitting TRBD1. J gave up 6 bases and V 5 bases, and 5 bases lay outside the gene matches. There are 13 residues in the CDR3. Germline V CDR1 and CDR2: MNHEY, SMNVEV (reference sequence). DNA for the CDR3: TGTGCCAGCAGTCCCACGACAGGGGATGGCTACACCTTC. Its protein product is CASSPTTGDGYTF.

At least ten counts were recorded for this clone. CDR3 bases: TGTGCCAGCAGTGATTCGGGGGGCACTGAAGCTTTCTTT. It codes for CASSDSGGTEAFF. The V call is TRBV25-1, the J call TRBJ1-1, with D maybe TRBD1 (5 bases). CDR3 size: 13 residues. Trimming cost V 3 bases and J 4 bases, with 9 bases left between them. CDR1 MGHDK and CDR2 SYGVNS come from the germline V gene.

For this clone: Distinct nucleotide sequences in the sample also encode this CDR3. V is TRBV7-2 and J is TRBJ1-4, with 9 bases aligning to TRBD1. This CDR3 is 15 amino acids long. CDR1 SGHTA and CDR2 FQGNSA come from the germline V gene. J gave up 8 bases and V 6 bases, and 10 bases lay outside the gene matches. The CDR3 spells CASSLNRGPGEKLFF. The CDR3 bases are TGTGCCAGCAGTTTGAACAGGGGGCCGGGGGAAAAACTGTTTTTT.